This is a list of T cell receptor beta chains from one sample in a study of vaccination and CD4 T cells after COVID-19. For these receptors, no antigen is known. MiXCR was run by TCRdb on the PCR reads, yielding one entry per CDR3 protein. The table shows about 19,000 distinct CDR3 sequences, with 45% to 50% occurring only once. Sequenced material: CD4+ T cells from blood, cultured in vitro. Receptor source: a human donor who had recovered from COVID-19. Each CDR3 is given with its conserved first and last residue. The D gene is left open where the match is weak. A clone size is listed for some rows: how often the clone was seen (once, few, many), or a class if it is expanded.

TRBV20-1	TRBJ1-1	-	TRBD1	CSARNQDRGRGEAFF	TGCAGTGCTAGAAACCAGGACAGGGGGCGAGGTGAAGCTTTCTTT
TRBV18	TRBJ1-1	-	-	CASSPSWGTEAFF	TGTGCCAGCTCACCCTCCTGGGGCACTGAAGCTTTCTTT
TRBV4-3	TRBJ1-2	-	-	CASSQDTGAWYYGYTF	TGCGCCAGCAGCCAAGATACGGGGGCATGGTACTATGGCTACACCTTC
TRBV7-2	TRBJ1-2	-	-	CASSLENPAYGYTF	TGTGCCAGCAGCTTAGAAAACCCAGCCTATGGCTACACCTTC
TRBV2	TRBJ2-1	few	-	CASSATRAGYNEQFF	TGTGCCAGCAGCGCTACAAGGGCTGGTTACAATGAGCAGTTCTTC
TRBV11-1	TRBJ2-1	-	-	CASSQARRNEQFF	TGTGCCAGCAGCCAGGCCCGAAGGAATGAGCAGTTCTTC
TRBV6-1	TRBJ2-7	-	TRBD2	CASNRAGGTYEQYF	TGTGCCAGCAATAGAGCGGGAGGTACCTACGAGCAGTACTTC
TRBV20-1	TRBJ2-1	-	TRBD2	CSAATGGRGDEQFF	TGCAGTGCGGCCACGGGGGGGCGCGGGGATGAGCAGTTCTTC
TRBV6-5	TRBJ2-2	once	-	CASSYSRGRAGELFF	TGTGCCAGCAGTTACTCGAGGGGAAGGGCCGGGGAGCTGTTTTTT
TRBV7-9	TRBJ1-6	-	-	CASSSSPGLGNSPLHF	TGTGCCAGCAGCTCTTCCCCGGGCCTTGGGAATTCACCCCTCCACTTT
TRBV24-1	TRBJ2-3	few	-	CATSDPGAADTQYF	TGTGCCACCAGTGACCCAGGGGCAGCAGATACGCAGTATTTT
TRBV5-4	TRBJ1-2	-	-	CASSLAHEFSYTF	TGTGCCAGCAGCTTAGCCCACGAGTTCAGCTACACCTTC
TRBV6-5	TRBJ2-2	-	TRBD2	CASSYSQTSVSGELFF	TGTGCCAGCAGTTACTCGCAGACTAGCGTCTCCGGGGAGCTGTTTTTT
TRBV7-6	TRBJ2-1	-	TRBD1	CASSLGTGEYNEQFF	TGTGCCAGCAGCTTAGGGACAGGGGAGTACAATGAGCAGTTCTTC
TRBV20-1	TRBJ1-2	-	-	CSARDRTANYGYTF	TGCAGTGCTAGAGATCGGACAGCCAACTATGGCTACACCTTC
TRBV19	TRBJ2-1	-	TRBD2	CASRGAGGRDEQFF	TGTGCCAGTAGGGGAGCGGGGGGCAGAGATGAGCAGTTCTTC